The 8 T cell receptor beta chains below all came from one sample that was sequenced in a study of OX40 agonist ivuxolimab in advanced cancers. Some clones are missing from TCRdb's copy, which holds only in-frame ones; the method was immunoSEQ multiplex PCR. The sample consists of about 48,000 clones, about 81% of them appearing once. Specimen: CD4+ or CD8+ T cells sorted from blood, collected in a trial of the OX40 agonist ivuxolimab. The receptors shown here come from an adult with an advanced solid tumor such as melanoma, head and neck, liver or kidney cancer.

The genes are TRBV4-1 and TRBJ1-1; 7 nucleotides agree with TRBD1. Germline trimming cut 1 base from V and 4 bases from J; bases unmatched to any gene: 15. CDR1 is MGHRA, CDR2 YSYEKL, per germline. The CDR3 runs 18 residues. In nucleotides, the CDR3 is TGCGCCAGCAGCCAAGTTTCGGGGGGTACAGGGGACTCCACTGAAGCTTTCTTT. This codes for CASSQVSGGTGDSTEAFF.

This chain links TRBV4-2 with TRBJ2-3; 10 bases map to TRBD2. CDR3 length: 16 residues. Germline assignment: CDR1 LGHNA and CDR2 YNFKEQ. Germline trimming cut 5 bases from V and 4 bases from J; bases unmatched to any gene: 9. CDR3 bases: TGTGCCAGCAGCACCAACCTAGCGGGAGTGTCAGATACGCAGTATTTT. This gives the protein CASSTNLAGVSDTQYF.

This clone was picked up a small number of times. The V gene is TRBV5-1, the J gene TRBJ2-7, with 9 bases identical to TRBD2. J lost 7 bases, V lost 7 bases, and 9 bases had no gene match. CDR3 length equals 13 residues. Germline CDR1 reads SGHRS; CDR2 reads YFSETQ. CDR3 nucleotides: TGCGCCAGCGGGGCGGGAGGGCTCGGGGAGCAGTACTTC. Protein product: CASGAGGLGEQYF.

The CDR3 here is CASSYRGRAITDTQYF. The CDR3 coding sequence is TGTGCCAGCAGTTACAGAGGCAGGGCGATCACAGATACGCAGTATTTT. The chain uses TRBV6-5 and TRBJ2-3; possible D gene TRBD1, 5 bases. Deletions cut 2 bases from V and 2 bases from J, with 14 bases between. CDR3 length: 16 amino acids. Germline V gene sequence: CDR1 MNHEY, CDR2 SVGAGI.

The sample holds a few counts of this clone. This sequence joins TRBV19 and TRBJ1-2; tentatively, D is TRBD1 (6 bases). The V gene lost 3 bases and the J gene lost 6 bases, with 11 bases spanning the gap. CDR3 size: 13 residues. The germline V gene has CDR1 LNHDA and CDR2 SQIVND (reference sequence). CDR3 loop: CASSIRGGNGYTF. The CDR3 bases are TGTGCCAGTAGTATCAGGGGTGGCAATGGCTACACCTTC.

The chain joins TRBV4-3 to TRBJ1-4; 7 bases fit TRBD1. CDR3 length equals 17 residues. CDR1 is LGHNA and CDR2 is YSLEER in the germline V gene. The junction had 4 bases not matched to a gene; V was cut back by 0 bases and J by 0 bases. CDR3 DNA sequence: TGCGCCAGCAGCCAAGACTGGGACAGCGCAACTAATGAAAAACTGTTTTTT. Translated, it gives CASSQDWDSATNEKLFF.

The CDR3 DNA follows: TGTGCCAGCATGGGGGGACCAGATACGCAGTATTTT. Encoded protein: CASMGGPDTQYF. The J gene is TRBJ2-3, the V gene TRBV7-2, with D possibly matching TRBD2 (6 bases). V was cut by 7 bases and J by 4 bases, with 9 bases left in between. This CDR3 is 12 amino acids long. Germline V gene data show CDR1 as SGHTA and CDR2 as FQGNSA. Full variable domain (missing parts from reference TRBV7-2 and TRBJ2-3): GAGVSQSPSNKVTEKGKDVELRCDPISGHTALYWYRQSLGQGLEFLIYFQGNSAPDKSGLPSDRFSAERTGGSVSTLTIQRTQQEDSAVYLCASMGGPDTQYFGPGTRLTVL.

This clone occurred once. The CDR3 DNA follows: TGTGCCAGCAGGGAGTCCACCGGGCAGGGCACCGGGGAGCTGTTTTTT. Translated: CASRESTGQGTGELFF. The rearrangement uses TRBV7-9 and TRBJ2-2; D possibly corresponds to TRBD1 (5 bases). Germline V gene lookup returns CDR1 SEHNR and CDR2 FQNEAQ (reference sequence). This CDR3 region has 16 residues. The V end lost 6 bases, the J end lost 4 bases, and 18 bases lay between the germline ends.